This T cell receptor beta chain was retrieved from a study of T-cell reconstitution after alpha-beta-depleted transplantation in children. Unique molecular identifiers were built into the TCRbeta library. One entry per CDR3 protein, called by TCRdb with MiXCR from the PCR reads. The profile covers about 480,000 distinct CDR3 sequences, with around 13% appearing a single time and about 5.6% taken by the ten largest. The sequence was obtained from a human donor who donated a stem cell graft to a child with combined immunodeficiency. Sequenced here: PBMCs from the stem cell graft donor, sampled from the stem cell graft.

The CDR3 DNA follows: TGTGCCAGCAGTGAAACACCACCAAGCGCCTACAATGAGCAGTTCTTC. Translating it yields CASSETPPSAYNEQFF. The genes are TRBV12-3 or TRBV12-4 and TRBJ2-1; D remains ambiguous. This CDR3 is built from 16 residues. V was shortened by 5 bases and J by 2 bases, with 16 bases between the two germline ends.